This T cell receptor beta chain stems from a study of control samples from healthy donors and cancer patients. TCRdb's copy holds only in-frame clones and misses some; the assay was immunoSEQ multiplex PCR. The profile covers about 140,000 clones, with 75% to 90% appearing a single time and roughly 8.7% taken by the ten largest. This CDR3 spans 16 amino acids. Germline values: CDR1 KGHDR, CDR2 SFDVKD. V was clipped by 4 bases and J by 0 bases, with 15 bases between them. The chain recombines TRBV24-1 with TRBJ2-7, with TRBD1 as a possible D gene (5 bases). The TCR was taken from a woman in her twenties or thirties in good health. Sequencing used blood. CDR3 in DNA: TGTGCCACCAGTGAATCAGGGAAGGGTAGCTCCTACGAGCAGTACTTC. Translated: CATSESGKGSSYEQYF.